Below, 18 T cell receptor beta chains from the same sample are listed, as sequenced in a study of glioma-infiltrating T cells. TCR alpha and beta CDR3 regions were amplified from RNA using iRepertoire nested multiplex PCR. MiXCR, applied by TCRdb to the multiplex PCR reads, yields one record per CDR3 protein. The table lists about 180,000 distinct CDR3 sequences, under 55% of them singletons. The sequenced sample was glioma tissue, nonneoplastic brain tissue, or PBMCs (not recorded which). The receptors shown here come from a human donor with low-grade glioma or glioblastoma, undergoing nonglioma brain surgery, or in good health (not recorded which).

The chain employs TRBV30 and TRBJ2-5, with 8 bases that match TRBD2. Germline V CDR1 and CDR2: GTSNPN, SVGIG (reference sequence). The CDR3 totals 15 residues. Trimming took 4 bases from V and 4 from J; bases not matched to a gene: 11. The CDR3: CAWITPGGVTETQYF. In nucleotides, the CDR3 is TGTGCCTGGATTACCCCGGGAGGGGTAACAGAGACCCAGTACTTC.

Comments on this clonotype: A single base separates this from a much larger clone, so it may be a read error. The chain employs TRBV20-1 and TRBJ2-7; 14 nucleotides agree with TRBD2. Trimming took 5 bases from V and 6 from J; bases not matched to a gene: 9. The germline V gene encodes CDR1 DFQATT and CDR2 SNEGSKA (reference sequence). This CDR3 comprises 15 residues. CDR3 bases: TGCAGTGCTTACACCGGGACTAGCGGGAGTCCCGAGCAGTACTTC. Amino acid sequence: CSAYTGTSGSPEQYF.

V is TRBV5-4 and J is TRBJ2-5; D remains ambiguous. CDR1 SGHNT and CDR2 YYREEE come from the germline V gene (reference sequence). V lost 3 bases and J lost 2, with 8 bases in between. This CDR3 region has 13 residues. The CDR3 sequence: CASSSRAQETQYF. For the CDR3, the DNA is TGTGCCAGCAGCTCCCGGGCTCAAGAGACCCAGTACTTC.

V is TRBV2 and J is TRBJ1-5; 9 bases line up with TRBD1. CDR1 is SNHLY and CDR2 is FYNNEI in the germline V gene. There are 12 residues in the CDR3. V lost 6 bases, J lost 7 bases, and 1 base stayed unmatched. The CDR3 nucleotides read TGTGCCAGCAGCACAGGGGGCCAGCCCCAGCATTTT. This gives the protein CASSTGGQPQHF.

This clonotype occurred many times. The V and J genes are TRBV4-2 and TRBJ1-1; D is perhaps TRBD1 (5 bases). Germline V gives CDR1 LGHNA, CDR2 YNFKEQ. V lost 3 bases and J lost 4, with 18 bases in between. The CDR3 is made up of 16 amino acids. Written as DNA, the CDR3 is TGTGCCAGCAGCCAGAGGGACGGAGGAAGGTCCACTGAAGCTTTCTTT. Its translation: CASSQRDGGRSTEAFF.

The chain recombines TRBV20-1 with TRBJ1-5; 7 nucleotides align to TRBD1. Germline lookup yields CDR1 DFQATT and CDR2 SNEGSKA (reference sequence). V lost 0 bases and J lost 3; bases outside the gene matches: 17. The CDR3 runs 19 residues. CDR3 residues: CSARENRDSQTVVNQPQHF. CDR3 in DNA: TGCAGTGCTAGAGAAAACCGGGACAGTCAAACTGTTGTCAATCAGCCCCAGCATTTT.

This chain links TRBV6-2 or TRBV6-3 with TRBJ2-1; D tentatively reads TRBD1 or TRBD2 (5 bases each). Germline CDR1 is MNHEY and CDR2 is SVGEGT. Trimming cost V 9 bases and J 4 bases, with 31 bases left between them. This CDR3 is built from 19 residues. The CDR3 DNA reads as TGTGCCAGGGACCAGACAGATGCTGAGGGATTGGCCTCATACAATGAGCAGTTCTTC. It is translated as CARDQTDAEGLASYNEQFF.

This clonotype was counted many times. V gene TRBV6-1 combines with J gene TRBJ2-1; tentatively, D is TRBD1 (6 bases). Germline CDR1 MNHNS, CDR2 SASEGT. V dropped 6 bases and J dropped 3 bases, with 15 bases sitting between them. CDR3 length: 15 residues. The CDR3 loop is CASSPRGPIYNEQFF. The CDR3 DNA sequence: TGTGCCAGCAGCCCCAGGGGCCCAATCTACAATGAGCAGTTCTTC.

This clonotype has only one observation. CDR3 residues: CASSLFGQGRRDEQFF. The CDR3 DNA reads as TGTGCCAGCAGTCTCTTCGGACAGGGTCGAAGAGATGAGCAGTTCTTC. The rearrangement uses TRBV6-1 and TRBJ2-1; 8 bases fit TRBD1. The CDR3 is 16 amino acids. In germline, CDR1 is MNHNS, CDR2 SASEGT. V shed 5 bases and J 8 bases; nucleotides not matched to a gene: 14.

As to this clonotype: Germline and junction disagree at one end, which may indicate a read error. V and J are TRBV6-1 and TRBJ2-3; possibly TRBD1 for D (5 bases). The CDR3 totals 14 residues. Per the germline V gene, CDR1 is MNHNS and CDR2 is SASEGT. DNA of the CDR3: TGTGCCACCCCGCTTGACAGCTCCACAGATATGCAGTATTTT. This encodes CATPLDSSTDMQYF.

Concerning this clonotype itself: This may be a read error, as it is one base from a much larger clone. The chain is built from TRBV7-2 and TRBJ2-3; no reliable D call. This CDR3 contains 13 residues. Germline loops: CDR1 SGHTA, CDR2 FQGNSA. Trimming pared 4 bases from V and 7 bases from J, leaving 12 bases between. This CDR3 reads CASSSTTRNTQYF. DNA for the CDR3: TGTGCCAGCAGCTCAACGACCCGAAATACGCAGTATTTT.

This clonotype was seen ten or more times. The CDR3 DNA is TGTGCCAGCAGTTACGGTAGACGGGGTTCCGATACGCAGTATTTT. Protein: CASSYGRRGSDTQYF. The J gene is TRBJ2-3, the V gene TRBV6-6; TRBD2 is a possible D gene (5 bases). Germline V CDR1 and CDR2: MNHNY, SVGAGI (reference sequence). V dropped 2 bases and J dropped 6 bases, with 15 bases sitting between them. This CDR3 is built from 15 residues.

This clonotype was counted at least ten times. The J gene is TRBJ1-2, the V gene TRBV2; possibly TRBD1 for D (5 bases). This CDR3 has 14 amino acids. V lost 5 bases, J lost 5 bases, and 15 bases lay in between. The V gene's germline CDR1 is SNHLY and CDR2 FYNNEI. The CDR3 DNA follows: TGTGCCAGCAGTTCAGGGACCGGAGGATATGGCTACACCTTC. Translation: CASSSGTGGYGYTF.

Worth noting for this clonotype: Just one base apart from a much larger clone, this may be a read error. CDR3 protein: CASSSPTTPLGVYDEQFF. CDR3 DNA sequence: TGTGCCAGCAGTTCTCCCACGACTCCCTTAGGGGTCTACGATGAGCAGTTCTTC. The J gene is TRBJ2-1, the V gene TRBV28, with D perhaps TRBD1 (5 bases). The germline CDR1 and CDR2 sequences are MDHEN and SYDVKM. The CDR3 sequence is 18 residues long. Drawing the rest from reference TRBV28 and TRBJ2-1, the complete variable domain is DVKVTQSSRYLVKRTGEKVFLECVQDMDHENMFWYRQDPGLGLRLIYFSYDVKMKEKGDIPEGYSVSREKKERFSLILESASTNQTSMYLCASSSPTTPLGVYDEQFFGPGTRLTVL.

Ten or more counts support this clonotype. The chain carries TRBV28 and TRBJ2-7; no clear D. V gave up 7 bases and J gave up 0 bases, with 10 bases separating them. Germline V gene sequence: CDR1 MDHEN, CDR2 SYDVKM. This CDR3 is built from 13 residues. Here the CDR3 reads CASTLQSSYEQYF. The CDR3 DNA reads TGTGCCAGCACGCTGCAAAGCTCCTACGAGCAGTACTTC.

This clonotype was seen a few times. CDR3 residues: CATSGTGAGTDTQYF. The CDR3 bases are TGTGCCACCAGTGGGACAGGGGCTGGCACAGATACGCAGTATTTT. The chain links TRBV24-1 to TRBJ2-3, with 9 nucleotides matching TRBD1. Losses at the gene ends were 5 bases for V and 1 base for J; bases not matched to a gene: 3. The length of the CDR3 is 15 residues. CDR1 is KGHDR, CDR2 SFDVKD, per germline.

A remark on this clonotype: A much larger clone is a single base away; this may be a read error. The chain recombines TRBV28 with TRBJ1-5, with D hard to call. Germline V gives CDR1 MDHEN, CDR2 SYDVKM. The CDR3 has 12 amino acids. The CDR3 is CASSSNNHPQHF. The CDR3 region has the DNA TGTGCCAGCAGTTCTAATAATCATCCCCAGCATTTT.

This clonotype has a count of ten or more. This rearrangement joins TRBV28 to TRBJ1-1; 7 positions agree with TRBD1. Germline trimming cut 6 bases from V and 1 base from J; bases unmatched to any gene: 11. The CDR3 contains 16 residues. CDR1 and CDR2 from the germline V gene are MDHEN and SYDVKM. The CDR3 sequence: CASSRQGGMGNTEAFF. CDR3 in DNA: TGTGCCAGCAGCCGACAAGGGGGCATGGGGAACACTGAAGCTTTCTTT.